This record looks at one TCR beta chain sequence and its context. This record belongs to a study of blood T cell repertoires in COVID-19. About the study: T cells, B-cell-depleted T cells, or PBMCs provided the cDNA or gDNA that served as material.

TCRdb keeps only in-frame clones here, not all; method: immunoSEQ multiplex PCR. Counted here are over 140,000 clones, around 78% occurring once; the ten biggest clones make up around 4.2%. CDR3 size: 15 residues. Germline V lookup: CDR1 KGHSH, CDR2 LQKENI. V gave up 1 base and J gave up 1 base, with 9 bases separating them. The chain links TRBV18 to TRBJ2-3; a weak D match, TRBD2 (5 bases). The sample consisted of peripheral blood. This receptor was taken from a woman of 80 years or more with active or convalescent COVID-19. The CDR3 nucleotides read TGTGCCAGCTCACCACAGGGTAGCGGCACAGATACGCAGTATTTT. This gives the protein CASSPQGSGTDTQYF.